These 9 T cell receptor beta chains came from one sample sequenced in a study of control samples from healthy donors and cancer patients. TCRdb's table, derived via immunoSEQ multiplex PCR, lists solely in-frame clones and lacks some. Here the sample spans around 120,000 clones, more than 85% being singletons. The material sequenced was blood. The receptors shown here come from a man younger than 45 in good health.

The chain uses TRBV5-1 and TRBJ2-3, with a possible D match to TRBD2 (5 bases). V was pared by 4 bases and J by 2 bases, with 8 bases between. The germline CDR1 and CDR2 sequences are SGHRS and YFSETQ. The CDR3 is made up of 13 amino acids. CDR3 sequence reads: CASSIGDTDTQYF. CDR3 DNA sequence: TGCGCCAGCAGCATCGGGGACACAGATACGCAGTATTTT.

V gene TRBV27 combines with J gene TRBJ2-1; D call uncertain. The germline V gene encodes CDR1 MNHEY and CDR2 SMNVEV (reference sequence). The CDR3 runs to 16 residues. Trimming removed 1 base at V and 5 bases at J, with 15 bases between. Here the CDR3 reads CASSLLSATPNNEQFF. CDR3 nucleotide sequence: TGTGCCAGCAGTTTATTGTCCGCAACTCCCAACAATGAGCAGTTCTTC.

This chain's CDR3 is CASSDGTEAFF. CDR3 DNA sequence: TGTGCCAGCAGTGATGGGACTGAAGCTTTCTTT. The rearrangement links TRBV2 to TRBJ1-1, with D hard to call. The V end was cut by 3 bases, the J end by 5 bases, with 4 bases between. CDR1 and CDR2 from the germline V gene are SNHLY and FYNNEI. The CDR3 totals 11 residues.

The rearrangement uses TRBV13 and TRBJ1-6, with D maybe TRBD1 (6 bases). Germline CDR1 and CDR2: PRHDT and FYEKMQ (reference sequence). V dropped 6 bases and J dropped 6 bases, with 21 bases sitting between them. This CDR3 is built from 17 residues. CDR3 DNA sequence: TGTGCCAGCAGTTCCCGACACAGGGCTGGGCCTAATTCACCCCTCCACTTT. Protein product: CASSSRHRAGPNSPLHF.

The chain joins TRBV6-6 to TRBJ1-4; 11 bases agree with TRBD1. CDR1 is MNHNY and CDR2 is SVGAGI in the germline V gene (reference sequence). The ends lost 5 bases at V and 7 bases at J; junction bases unmatched: 6. The CDR3 spans 15 residues. The CDR3 is CASSPGQGAGEKLFF. The CDR3 DNA is TGTGCCAGCAGTCCCGGACAGGGGGCAGGTGAAAAACTGTTTTTT.

This rearrangement joins TRBV28 to TRBJ1-1, with 9 bases fitting TRBD1. With 5 bases clipped from V and 9 bases from J, the junction kept 10 bases outside the gene matches. Germline loops: CDR1 MDHEN, CDR2 SYDVKM. This CDR3 is built from 14 residues. CDR3 DNA sequence: TGTGCCAGCAGTACTATAAACAGGGGGCAACAAGCTTTCTTT. Translated, it gives CASSTINRGQQAFF.

The chain recombines TRBV27 with TRBJ2-2, with D perhaps TRBD2 (5 bases). This CDR3 is 15 amino acids long. Germline assignment: CDR1 MNHEY and CDR2 SMNVEV (reference sequence). The V end was cut by 6 bases, the J end by 1 base, with 12 bases between. CDR3 sequence reads: CASSQRGRNTGELFF. The CDR3 DNA is TGTGCCAGCAGCCAGCGAGGGAGGAACACCGGGGAGCTGTTTTTT.

V gene TRBV29-1 combines with J gene TRBJ2-3; D unclear. The V and J ends lost 5 bases and 3 bases respectively, with 12 bases between them. Germline-derived CDR1 and CDR2 are SQVTM and ANQGSEA. This CDR3 contains 13 residues. CDR3 nucleotides: TGCAGCGTTCGGGTGATGGAGACAGATACGCAGTATTTT. This codes for CSVRVMETDTQYF.

V gene TRBV6-5 combines with J gene TRBJ1-6; D unresolved. The germline V gene encodes CDR1 MNHEY and CDR2 SVGAGI. The CDR3 spans 12 residues. The ends were cut back, 6 bases at V and 6 bases at J, with 6 bases in the middle. CDR3 DNA sequence: TGTGCCAGCAGGGCCTCTAATTCACCCCTCCACTTT. This translates into CASRASNSPLHF.